These 19 T cell receptor beta chains were all obtained from the same sample, sequenced in a study of PD-1 blockade in mismatch repair-deficient tumors. The method was immunoSEQ multiplex PCR; TCRdb's version includes in-frame clones alone and lacks a portion of them. Seen here are 120,000 or so clones, roughly nine tenths observed once, and the top ten hold 13%. The sequencing here drew on peripheral blood, taken 44 weeks after starting pembrolizumab. These receptors came from an adult with mismatch repair-deficient cancer.

This sequence joins TRBV7-9 and TRBJ2-1, with 10 bases that match TRBD2. V trimming: 0 bases; J trimming: 5 bases; junction bases outside the gene matches: 1. Looked up from germline, CDR1 is SEHNR and CDR2 is FQNEAQ (reference sequence). This CDR3 has 15 amino acids. CDR3 amino acids: CASSLASGGNNEQFF. In nucleotides, the CDR3 is TGTGCCAGCAGCTTAGCTAGCGGGGGGAACAATGAGCAGTTCTTC.

This clone appeared a single time. The J gene is TRBJ1-1, the V gene TRBV6-1, with 8 bases lining up with TRBD1. Looked up from germline, CDR1 is MNHNS and CDR2 is SASEGT. The V gene end was trimmed by 2 bases and the J gene end by 5 bases; junction bases not matched to a gene: 7. The CDR3 runs 15 residues. The CDR3 DNA is TGTGCCAGCAGTGAATTAAGGACAGGGAGGACTGAAGCTTTCTTT. Protein sequence: CASSELRTGRTEAFF.

The CDR3 sequence: CASSQFYEQYF. The CDR3, as DNA: TGTGCCAGCAGCCAATTTTACGAGCAGTACTTC. The rearrangement joins TRBV7-9 to TRBJ2-7; D not resolved. Trimming shortened V by 5 bases and J by 4 bases, and 6 bases separated the two germline ends. The CDR3 sequence is 11 residues long. Germline V gives CDR1 SEHNR, CDR2 FQNEAQ (reference sequence).

The rearrangement uses TRBV7-9 and TRBJ1-5; weak D call: TRBD1 (6 bases). Per the germline V gene, CDR1 is SEHNR and CDR2 is FQNEAQ (reference sequence). CDR3 length: 16 amino acids. V was pared by 0 bases and J by 4 bases, with 13 bases between. DNA for the CDR3: TGTGCCAGCAGCTTAGCCCTGGACAGAGGGAATCAGCCCCAGCATTTT. Translation: CASSLALDRGNQPQHF.

The V call is TRBV29-1, the J call TRBJ2-1, with D hard to call. This CDR3 is 13 amino acids long. V dropped 7 bases and J dropped 9 bases, with 19 bases sitting between them. Germline V gene sequence: CDR1 SQVTM, CDR2 ANQGSEA. The CDR3 sequence is CSARSGPASEQFF. The CDR3 region has the DNA TGCAGCGCCAGATCCGGGCCCGCAAGTGAGCAGTTCTTC.

The rearrangement uses TRBV11-2 and TRBJ2-1, with 13 bases that match TRBD2. The germline gives CDR1 SGHAT, CDR2 FQNNGV. CDR3 length: 16 residues. The ends lost 1 base at V and 12 bases at J; junction bases unmatched: 9. CDR3 protein: CASSLGMGLAGIGQFF. In nucleotides, the CDR3 is TGTGCCAGCAGCTTAGGAATGGGACTAGCGGGAATTGGGCAGTTCTTC.

The chain couples TRBV9 to TRBJ1-5; D is unresolved. In germline, CDR1 is SGDLS, CDR2 YYNGEE. There are 14 residues in the CDR3. Trimming cost V 0 bases and J 6 bases, with 10 bases left between them. CDR3: CASSVEDGPQPQHF. As DNA, the CDR3 is TGTGCCAGCAGCGTAGAGGATGGACCTCAGCCCCAGCATTTT.

CDR3 in DNA: TGTGCCAGCAGTTACGCCTCCCCTCTAGCGAACAATGAGCAGTTCTTC. This gives the protein CASSYASPLANNEQFF. The chain recombines TRBV6-6 with TRBJ2-1, with D tentatively TRBD2 (6 bases). CDR3 size: 16 residues. Germline V CDR1 and CDR2: MNHNY, SVGAGI (reference sequence). The germline V and J ends were trimmed by 2 bases and 5 bases, with 16 bases remaining between them.

The rearrangement links TRBV28 to TRBJ2-7; D is unclear. Between the trimmed V and J ends, which lost 5 bases and 6 bases, there was a span of 14 bases. The germline V gene has CDR1 MDHEN and CDR2 SYDVKM. The CDR3 totals 13 residues. The CDR3 loop is CASSPTAQTEQYF. CDR3 in DNA: TGTGCCAGCAGTCCTACGGCCCAAACCGAGCAGTACTTC.

V and J are TRBV11-2 and TRBJ2-3; 9 bases are a match to TRBD2. The ends lost 4 bases at V and 2 bases at J; junction bases unmatched: 7. Germline lookup yields CDR1 SGHAT and CDR2 FQNNGV. The CDR3 extends over 16 amino acids. In DNA, the CDR3 is TGTGCCAGCAGCTCCTGGACTAGCGCCAACACAGATACGCAGTATTTT. Residues: CASSSWTSANTDTQYF.

The chain combines TRBV11-2 with TRBJ2-7, with 8 bases matching TRBD2. This CDR3 has 16 amino acids. Germline values: CDR1 SGHAT, CDR2 FQNNGV. Trimming took 4 bases from V and 3 from J; bases not matched to a gene: 11. The DNA of the CDR3 is TGTGCCAGCAGCTCTTTCCTAGCGGGTTGGGACTACGAGCAGTACTTC. Its protein product is CASSSFLAGWDYEQYF.

The V and J genes are TRBV2 and TRBJ2-7; the D gene is possibly TRBD1 (6 bases). The CDR3 sequence is 15 residues long. The germline CDR1 and CDR2 sequences are SNHLY and FYNNEI. V lost 2 bases, J lost 0 bases, and 11 bases lay in between. The CDR3 sequence: CASSELGQRSYEQYF. CDR3 DNA: TGTGCCAGCAGTGAACTCGGACAGCGCTCCTACGAGCAGTACTTC.

The J gene is TRBJ1-4, the V gene TRBV29-1; no definite D call. The germline V gene encodes CDR1 SQVTM and CDR2 ANQGSEA. CDR3 length equals 11 residues. Trimming shortened V by 7 bases and J by 4 bases, and 7 bases separated the two germline ends. The CDR3 region is CSGTFNEKLFF. The CDR3 DNA follows: TGCAGCGGGACCTTTAATGAAAAACTGTTTTTT.

This sequence joins TRBV21-1 and TRBJ2-7. TRBV21-1 is deemed a pseudogene. This CDR3 has 15 amino acids. In DNA form, the CDR3 reads TGTGCCAGCAGCATTCGGGGCGAAAAGGACTACGAGCAGTACTTC. It is translated as CASSIRGEKDYEQYF.

The chain has TRBV5-6 and TRBJ2-5; D is possibly TRBD2 (6 bases). The CDR3 consists of 14 residues. CDR1 SGHDT and CDR2 YYEEEE come from the germline V gene. V dropped 1 base and J dropped 4 bases, with 11 bases sitting between them. The CDR3 loop is CASSLKGRGETQYF. CDR3 nucleotides: TGTGCCAGCAGCTTGAAAGGGCGGGGAGAGACCCAGTACTTC.

This clone was seen once. This chain connects TRBV5-5 to TRBJ2-7, with D tentatively TRBD2 (6 bases). Trimming took off 4 bases at V and 2 bases at J, with 22 bases between the two ends. From germline, CDR1 is SGHKS and CDR2 YYEKEE (reference sequence). CDR3 length equals 17 residues. In DNA form, the CDR3 reads TGTGCCAGCAGCCAAGAACTGACTAGGGCGGCAGCCTACGAGCAGTACTTC. Translating it yields CASSQELTRAAAYEQYF.

The chain carries TRBV5-6 and TRBJ2-7; the match to TRBD1 covers 7 bases. The J segment lost 2 bases and the V segment lost 2 bases, leaving 4 bases of the junction unmatched. CDR1 is SGHDT and CDR2 is YYEEEE in the germline V gene. The CDR3 runs to 14 residues. Written as DNA, the CDR3 is TGTGCCAGCAGCTTTGGGACAGATACCTACGAGCAGTACTTC. Amino acid sequence: CASSFGTDTYEQYF. Filled out from reference TRBV5-6 and TRBJ2-7, the complete variable domain reads DAGVTQSPTHLIKTRGQQVTLRCSPKSGHDTVSWYQQALGQGPQFIFQYYEEEERQRGNFPDRFSGHQFPNYSSELNVNALLLGDSALYLCASSFGTDTYEQYFGPGTRLTVT.

V usage is TRBV11-3 and J usage is TRBJ2-5; D is unclear. Germline CDR1 and CDR2: SGHNT and YENEEA. CDR3 size: 13 residues. The ends were cut back, 1 base at V and 7 bases at J, with 10 bases in the middle. CDR3 sequence: CASSLVRYGTQYF. The CDR3 nucleotides are TGTGCCAGCAGCTTAGTTAGGTACGGGACCCAGTACTTC. Combining the CDR3 with reference TRBV11-3 and TRBJ2-5 gives the whole variable domain EAGVVQSPRYKIIEKKQPVAFWCNPISGHNTLYWYLQNLGQGPELLIRYENEEAVDDSQLPKDRFSAERLKGVDSTLKIQPAELGDSAVYLCASSLVRYGTQYFGPGTRLLVL.

The V and J genes are TRBV19 and TRBJ2-4, with 8 bases that match TRBD1. The junction had 5 bases not matched to a gene; V was cut back by 7 bases and J by 6 bases. Per the germline V gene, CDR1 is LNHDA and CDR2 is SQIVND (reference sequence). The CDR3 extends over 13 amino acids. The DNA for the CDR3 is TGTGCCAGTACCCCCGACAGGGGAAACATTCAGTACTTC. Encoded protein: CASTPDRGNIQYF. The complete variable domain, with remaining parts taken from reference TRBV19 and TRBJ2-4, reads DGGITQSPKYLFRKEGQNVTLSCEQNLNHDAMYWYRQDPGQGLRLIYYSQIVNDFQKGDIAEGYSVSREKKESFPLTVTSAQKNPTAFYLCASTPDRGNIQYFGAGTRLSVL.